The 9 T cell receptor beta chains reported below all come from one sample, sequenced in a study of OX40 agonist ivuxolimab in advanced cancers. Sequencing was performed with immunoSEQ multiplex PCR; in TCRdb, only in-frame clones are kept and a portion is missing. The repertoire holds more than 55,000 clones, with more than 75% as singletons. The source was CD4+ or CD8+ T cells sorted from blood, collected in a trial of the OX40 agonist ivuxolimab. Receptor source: an adult with an advanced solid tumor such as melanoma, head and neck, liver or kidney cancer.

This clone was detected only once. The rearrangement uses TRBV12-5 and TRBJ1-3, with no clear D. CDR1 is LGHNT, CDR2 FRNRAP, per germline. V lost 1 base and J 2 bases, leaving 0 bases between the germline ends. CDR3 length: 12 amino acids. The CDR3 coding sequence is TGTGCTAGTGGTTTGGCTGGAAACACCATATATTTT. Protein product: CASGLAGNTIYF.

This clone showed up just a few times. This chain links TRBV18 with TRBJ1-1; D remains unclear. Germline V gene data show CDR1 as KGHSH and CDR2 as LQKENI. With 3 bases removed from V and 0 bases from J, the gap between germline ends came to 14 bases. The length of the CDR3 is 16 residues. The CDR3 spells CASSPTTSALNTEAFF. In DNA form, the CDR3 reads TGTGCCAGCTCACCCACTACATCAGCATTGAACACTGAAGCTTTCTTT.

The chain is built from TRBV30 and TRBJ2-7; perhaps D is TRBD1 or TRBD2 (6 bases each). Trimming took 1 base from V and 3 from J, leaving 13 bases between them. Germline V gene sequence: CDR1 GTSNPN, CDR2 SVGIG (reference sequence). The CDR3 runs 14 residues. Here the CDR3 reads CAWSEGGNLYEQYF. The CDR3 DNA reads TGTGCCTGGAGTGAGGGGGGAAATCTCTACGAGCAGTACTTC.

In the case of this clone: This sequence is one base from a far larger clone and is likely a read error. Other DNA sequences in the same sample also yield this CDR3. This chain uses TRBV5-2 with TRBJ1-5; the table's D gene call, TRBD1, was not cross checked with the DNA. TRBV5-2 is flagged as a pseudogene. This CDR3 has 16 residues. The CDR3 is CASSQGTENSNQPQHF. CDR3 sequence (DNA): TGTGCCAGCAGCCAGGGGACAGAAAATAGCAATCAGCCCCAGCATTTT.

V usage is TRBV9 and J usage is TRBJ1-2; tentatively, D is TRBD1 (5 bases). The V end was cut by 4 bases, the J end by 4 bases, with 11 bases between. CDR1 is SGDLS and CDR2 is YYNGEE in the germline V gene. This CDR3 contains 13 residues. The CDR3 region has the DNA TGTGCCAGCAGCTTGGACATAGGCTATGGCTACACCTTC. Protein: CASSLDIGYGYTF.

The chain joins TRBV5-1 to TRBJ2-7; 10 nucleotides line up with TRBD1. With V trimmed by 4 bases and J by 0 bases, 4 bases remained unmatched. This CDR3 spans 15 amino acids. CDR1 SGHRS and CDR2 YFSETQ come from the germline V gene. The CDR3 spells CASSPGQGGSYEQYF. For the CDR3, the DNA is TGCGCCAGCAGCCCTGGACAGGGGGGCTCCTACGAGCAGTACTTC.

The V gene is TRBV30, the J gene TRBJ2-2; perhaps TRBD1 as D (5 bases). V was shortened by 8 bases and J by 4 bases, with 23 bases between the two germline ends. The CDR3 contains 16 residues. Germline CDR1 GTSNPN, CDR2 SVGIG (reference sequence). CDR3 in amino acids: CASTPFRVSATGELFF. The DNA for the CDR3 is TGTGCCAGTACCCCTTTCAGGGTATCAGCCACCGGGGAGCTGTTTTTT.

This sequence joins TRBV5-5 and TRBJ2-3; TRBD1 is a possible D gene (6 bases). Germline V lookup: CDR1 SGHKS, CDR2 YYEKEE (reference sequence). V lost 0 bases and J 6 bases, leaving 17 bases between the germline ends. The CDR3 spans 16 residues. CDR3 coding DNA: TGTGCCAGCAGCTTGGGTTCTGGGGGCCTGGGGGATACGCAGTATTTT. Its translation is CASSLGSGGLGDTQYF.

The rearrangement joins TRBV6-6 to TRBJ1-2; no reliable D call. The V end was cut by 6 bases, the J end by 0 bases, with 14 bases between. The CDR3 runs to 15 residues. The germline V gene has CDR1 MNHNY and CDR2 SVGAGI (reference sequence). The CDR3 spells CASSSTLTANYGYTF. The CDR3 nucleotides read TGTGCCAGCAGCTCGACCCTAACAGCTAACTATGGCTACACCTTC.